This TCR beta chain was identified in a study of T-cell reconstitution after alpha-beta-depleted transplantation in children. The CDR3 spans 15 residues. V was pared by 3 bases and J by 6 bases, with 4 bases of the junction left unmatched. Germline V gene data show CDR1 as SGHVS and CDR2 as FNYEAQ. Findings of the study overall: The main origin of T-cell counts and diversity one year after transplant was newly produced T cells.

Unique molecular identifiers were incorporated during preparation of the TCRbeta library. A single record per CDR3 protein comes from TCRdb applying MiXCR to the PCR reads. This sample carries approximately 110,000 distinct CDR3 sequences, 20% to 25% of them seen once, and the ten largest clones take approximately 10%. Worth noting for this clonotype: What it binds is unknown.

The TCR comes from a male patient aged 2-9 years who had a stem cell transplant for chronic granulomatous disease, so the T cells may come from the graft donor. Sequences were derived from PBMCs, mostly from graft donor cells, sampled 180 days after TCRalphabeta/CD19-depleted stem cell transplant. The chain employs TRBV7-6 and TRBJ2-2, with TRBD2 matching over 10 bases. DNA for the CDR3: TGTGCCAGCAGCTTCTTAGCGGGGGGCTCCGGGGAGCTGTTTTTT. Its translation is CASSFLAGGSGELFF.